This TCR beta chain is from a study of T-cell memory formation after mild COVID-19. TCRdb re-derived calls from the 5' RACE reads in MiXCR, one entry per CDR3 protein. The profile shows around 140,000 distinct CDR3 sequences, about 5.5% of them singletons. Looked up from germline, CDR1 is SNHLY and CDR2 is FYNNEI. V lost 5 bases, J lost 6 bases, and 20 bases lay in between. The CDR3 totals 15 residues. Study-level findings and limits: CD4+ contracting clones lay mainly in CM and EM, CD8+ ones in EMRA.

This clonotype was seen ten or more times. Antigen unknown. This chain connects TRBV2 to TRBJ2-7; weak D call: TRBD1 (6 bases). This sequence originates from an adult woman who had mild COVID-19 (a few samples of this study predate the infection). Cell type and time point are not known. Source material: PBMCs or a T cell subset sorted from them (not recorded which). The CDR3, as DNA: TGTGCCAGCAGTACCCGGGACACGGCGTCGGGCGAGCAGTACTTC. Its protein is CASSTRDTASGEQYF. Full variable domain (rest looked up from reference TRBV2 and TRBJ2-7): EPEVTQTPSHQVTQMGQEVILRCVPISNHLYFYWYRQILGQKVEFLVSFYNNEISEKSEIFDDQFSVERPDGSNFTLKIRSTKLEDSAMYFCASSTRDTASGEQYFGPGTRLTVT.